This T cell receptor beta chain was identified in a study of response to subunit inactivated influenza vaccine. General study results and limits: The authors suggested that few new T cells are recruited per seasonal influenza vaccination.

Trimming cost V 0 bases and J 6 bases; bases outside gene matches: 7. This CDR3 has 15 residues. Germline V gene data show CDR1 as SGHRS and CDR2 as YFSETQ. TCRdb re-analysed the RT-PCR reads in MiXCR, keeping a single row per CDR3 protein. Of around 530,000 distinct CDR3 sequences in the sample, 12% were seen once. This clonotype was seen at least ten times. Its antigen is as yet unknown. The rearrangement uses TRBV5-1 and TRBJ1-1, with 8 bases identical to TRBD1. This TCR derives from a man aged 45 to 65 who received an inactivated influenza vaccine. Sample: PBMCs from blood, taken on the day of vaccination. The CDR3: CASSLAGQGFSEAFF. CDR3 DNA: TGCGCCAGCAGCTTGGCCGGACAGGGTTTCTCTGAAGCTTTCTTT.